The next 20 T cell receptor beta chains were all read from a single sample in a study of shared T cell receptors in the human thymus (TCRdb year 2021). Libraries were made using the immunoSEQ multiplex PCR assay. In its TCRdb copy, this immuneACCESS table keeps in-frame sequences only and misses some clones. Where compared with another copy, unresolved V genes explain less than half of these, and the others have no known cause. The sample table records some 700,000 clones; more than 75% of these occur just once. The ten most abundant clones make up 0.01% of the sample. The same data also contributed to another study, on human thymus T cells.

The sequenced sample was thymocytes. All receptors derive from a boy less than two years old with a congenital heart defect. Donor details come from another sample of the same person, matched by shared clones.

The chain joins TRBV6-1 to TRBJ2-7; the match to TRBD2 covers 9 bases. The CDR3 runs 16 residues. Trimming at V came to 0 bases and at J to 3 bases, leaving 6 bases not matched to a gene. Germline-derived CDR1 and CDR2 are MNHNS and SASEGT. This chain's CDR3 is CASSEAPGLAVYEQYF. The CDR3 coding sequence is TGTGCCAGCAGTGAAGCCCCGGGACTAGCTGTCTACGAGCAGTACTTC.

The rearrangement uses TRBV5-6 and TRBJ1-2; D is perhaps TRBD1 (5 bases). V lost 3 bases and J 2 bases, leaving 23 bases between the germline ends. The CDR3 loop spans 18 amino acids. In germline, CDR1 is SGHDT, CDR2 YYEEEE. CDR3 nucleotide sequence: TGTGCCAGCAGCTGCCGGGACTTCCCAAGGACGGCCAACTATGGCTACACCTTC. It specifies CASSCRDFPRTANYGYTF.

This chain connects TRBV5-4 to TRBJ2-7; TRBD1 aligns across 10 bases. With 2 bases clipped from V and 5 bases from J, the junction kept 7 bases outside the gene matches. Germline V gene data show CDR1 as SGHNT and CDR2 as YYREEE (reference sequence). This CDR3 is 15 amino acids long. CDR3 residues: CASSFDRGRSHEQYF. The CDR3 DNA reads TGTGCCAGCAGCTTCGACAGGGGGCGCAGTCACGAGCAGTACTTC.

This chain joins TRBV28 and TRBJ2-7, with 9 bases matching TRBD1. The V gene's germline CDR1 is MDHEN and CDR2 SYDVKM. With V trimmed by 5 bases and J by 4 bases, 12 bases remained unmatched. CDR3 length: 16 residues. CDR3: CASSPNTGGAGYEQYF. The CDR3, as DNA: TGTGCCAGCAGTCCTAACACAGGGGGCGCGGGTTACGAGCAGTACTTC.

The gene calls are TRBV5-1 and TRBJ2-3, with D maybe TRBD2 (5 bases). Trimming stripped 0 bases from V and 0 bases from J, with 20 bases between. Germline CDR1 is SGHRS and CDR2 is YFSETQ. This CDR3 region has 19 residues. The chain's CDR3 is CASSLGRQFLASSTDTQYF. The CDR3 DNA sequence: TGCGCCAGCAGCTTGGGAAGGCAATTTTTAGCGTCTAGCACAGATACGCAGTATTTT.

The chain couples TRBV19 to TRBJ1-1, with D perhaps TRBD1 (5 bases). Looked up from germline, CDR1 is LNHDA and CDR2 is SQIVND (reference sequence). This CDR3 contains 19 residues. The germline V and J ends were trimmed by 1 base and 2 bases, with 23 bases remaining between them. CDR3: CASSIAGGVLTLGNTEAFF. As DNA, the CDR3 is TGTGCCAGTAGTATAGCCGGGGGAGTTCTAACTTTGGGAAACACTGAAGCTTTCTTT.

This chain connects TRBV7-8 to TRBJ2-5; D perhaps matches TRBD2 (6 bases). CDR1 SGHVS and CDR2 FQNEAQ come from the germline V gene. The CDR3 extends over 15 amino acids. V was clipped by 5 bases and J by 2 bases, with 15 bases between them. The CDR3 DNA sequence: TGTGCCAGCAGCCAGAGGGACTCTTCACAAGAGACCCAGTACTTC. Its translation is CASSQRDSSQETQYF.

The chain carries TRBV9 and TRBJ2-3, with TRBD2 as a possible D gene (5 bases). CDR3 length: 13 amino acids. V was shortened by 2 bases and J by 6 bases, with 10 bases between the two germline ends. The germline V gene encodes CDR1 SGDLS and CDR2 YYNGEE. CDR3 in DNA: TGTGCCAGCAGCGTGCCGGGGATGGATACGCAGTATTTT. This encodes CASSVPGMDTQYF.

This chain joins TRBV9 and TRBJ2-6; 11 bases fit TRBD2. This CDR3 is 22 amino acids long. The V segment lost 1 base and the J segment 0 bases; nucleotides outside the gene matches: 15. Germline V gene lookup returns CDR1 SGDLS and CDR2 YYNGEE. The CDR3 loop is CASSVRGGLNSGRASGANVLTF. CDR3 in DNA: TGTGCCAGCAGCGTAAGGGGGGGGCTTAATAGCGGGAGGGCCTCTGGGGCCAACGTCCTGACTTTC.

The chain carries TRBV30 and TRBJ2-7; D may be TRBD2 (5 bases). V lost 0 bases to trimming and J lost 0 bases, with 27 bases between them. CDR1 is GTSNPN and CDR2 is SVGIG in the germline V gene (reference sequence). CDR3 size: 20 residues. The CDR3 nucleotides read TGTGCCTGGAGTGTAAGCGGTTGTGTAATCAATTGCCTAATCTCCTACGAGCAGTACTTC. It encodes CAWSVSGCVINCLISYEQYF.

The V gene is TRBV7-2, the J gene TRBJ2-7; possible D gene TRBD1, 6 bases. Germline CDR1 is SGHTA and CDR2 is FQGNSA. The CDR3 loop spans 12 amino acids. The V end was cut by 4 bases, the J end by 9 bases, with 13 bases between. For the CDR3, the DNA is TGTGCCAGCAGCTCCACAGGGACCTGGCAGTACTTC. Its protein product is CASSSTGTWQYF.

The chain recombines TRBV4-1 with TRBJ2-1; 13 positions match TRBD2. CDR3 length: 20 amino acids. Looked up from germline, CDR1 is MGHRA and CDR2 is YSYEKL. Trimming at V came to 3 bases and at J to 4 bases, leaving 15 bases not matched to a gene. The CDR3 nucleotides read TGCGCCAGCAGCCAGCCCCGAGGACTAGCGGGAGTCTATCGGTACAATGAGCAGTTCTTC. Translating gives CASSQPRGLAGVYRYNEQFF.

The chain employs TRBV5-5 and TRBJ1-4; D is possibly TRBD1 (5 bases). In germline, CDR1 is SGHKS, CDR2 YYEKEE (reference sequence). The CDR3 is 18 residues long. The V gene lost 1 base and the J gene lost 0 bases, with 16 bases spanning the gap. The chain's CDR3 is CASSLKGQPPTTNEKLFF. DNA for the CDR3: TGTGCCAGCAGCTTGAAGGGGCAGCCCCCCACAACTAATGAAAAACTGTTTTTT.

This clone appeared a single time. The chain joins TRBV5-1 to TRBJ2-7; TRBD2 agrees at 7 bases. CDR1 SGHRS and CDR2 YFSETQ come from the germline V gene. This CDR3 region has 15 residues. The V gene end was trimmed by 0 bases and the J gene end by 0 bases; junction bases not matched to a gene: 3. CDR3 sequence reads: CASSLGGGASYEQYF. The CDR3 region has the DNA TGCGCCAGCAGCTTGGGGGGAGGGGCCTCCTACGAGCAGTACTTC.

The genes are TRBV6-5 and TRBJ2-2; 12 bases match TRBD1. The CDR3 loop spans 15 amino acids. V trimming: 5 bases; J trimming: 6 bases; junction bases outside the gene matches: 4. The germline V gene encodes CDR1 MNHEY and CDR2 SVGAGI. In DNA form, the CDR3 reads TGTGCCAGCAGTCCCCGGGACAGGGGGCCCGGGGAGCTGTTTTTT. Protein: CASSPRDRGPGELFF.

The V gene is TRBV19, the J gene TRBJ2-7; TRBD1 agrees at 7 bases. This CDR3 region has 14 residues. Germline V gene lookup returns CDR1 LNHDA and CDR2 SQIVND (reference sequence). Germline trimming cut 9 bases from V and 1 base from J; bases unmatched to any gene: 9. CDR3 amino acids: CAREGTVHSYEQYF. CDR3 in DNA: TGTGCCAGGGAAGGGACAGTCCATTCCTACGAGCAGTACTTC.

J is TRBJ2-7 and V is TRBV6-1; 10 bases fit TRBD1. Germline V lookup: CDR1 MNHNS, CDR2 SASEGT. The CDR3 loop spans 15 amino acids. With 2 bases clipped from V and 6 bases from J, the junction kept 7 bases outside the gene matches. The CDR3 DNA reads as TGTGCCAGCAGTGAAATCGGGACAGGGGTGCGCGAGCAGTACTTC. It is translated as CASSEIGTGVREQYF.

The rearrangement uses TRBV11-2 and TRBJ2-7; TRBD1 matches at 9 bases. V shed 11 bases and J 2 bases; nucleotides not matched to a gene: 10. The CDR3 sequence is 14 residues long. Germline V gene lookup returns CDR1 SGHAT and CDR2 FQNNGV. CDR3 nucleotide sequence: TGTGCCGCAGGCTGGGGACAGGGCCCCTACGAGCAGTACTTC. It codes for CAAGWGQGPYEQYF.

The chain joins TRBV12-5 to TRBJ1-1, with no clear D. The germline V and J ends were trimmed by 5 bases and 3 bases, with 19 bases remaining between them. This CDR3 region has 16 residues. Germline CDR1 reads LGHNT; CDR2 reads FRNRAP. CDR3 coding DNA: TGTGCTAGTGGTCCCGGATGGGAGAATGGGGACACTGAAGCTTTCTTT. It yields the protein CASGPGWENGDTEAFF.

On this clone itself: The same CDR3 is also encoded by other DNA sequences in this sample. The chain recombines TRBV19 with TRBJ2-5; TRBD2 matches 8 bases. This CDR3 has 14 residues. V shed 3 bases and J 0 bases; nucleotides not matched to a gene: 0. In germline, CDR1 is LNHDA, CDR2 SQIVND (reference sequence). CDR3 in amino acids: CASSIGRDQETQYF. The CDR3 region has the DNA TGTGCCAGTAGTATCGGGAGGGACCAAGAGACCCAGTACTTC.